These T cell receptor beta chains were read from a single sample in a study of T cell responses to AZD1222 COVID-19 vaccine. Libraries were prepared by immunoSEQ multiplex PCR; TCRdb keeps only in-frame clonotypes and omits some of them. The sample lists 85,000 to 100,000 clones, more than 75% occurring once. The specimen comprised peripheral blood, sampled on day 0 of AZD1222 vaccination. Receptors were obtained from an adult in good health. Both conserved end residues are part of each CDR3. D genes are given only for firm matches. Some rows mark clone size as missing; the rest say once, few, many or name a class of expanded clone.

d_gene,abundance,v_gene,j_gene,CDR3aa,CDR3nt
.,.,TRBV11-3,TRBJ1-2,CARRGGGLNYGYTF,TGTGCCAGAAGGGGGGGAGGATTAAACTATGGCTACACCTTC
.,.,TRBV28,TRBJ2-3,CASILDGRGDTQYF,TGTGCCAGCATCCTTGACGGGAGAGGAGATACGCAGTATTTT
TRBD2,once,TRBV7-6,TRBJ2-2,CASSLEASGTAGELFF,TGTGCCAGCAGCTTAGAGGCTAGCGGGACAGCCGGGGAGCTGTTTTTT
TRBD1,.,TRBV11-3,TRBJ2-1,CASSLRQGSNEQFF,TGTGCCAGCAGCTTACGACAGGGAAGCAATGAGCAGTTCTTC
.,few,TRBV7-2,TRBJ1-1,CASSPSWVNTEAFF,TGTGCCAGCAGCCCTAGTTGGGTGAACACTGAAGCTTTCTTT
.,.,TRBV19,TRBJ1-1,CASSISMGTEAFF,TGTGCCAGTAGTATTTCTATGGGCACTGAAGCTTTCTTT
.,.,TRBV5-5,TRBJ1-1,CASSLEGLGVEAFF,TGTGCCAGCAGCTTGGAAGGTCTAGGGGTTGAAGCTTTCTTT
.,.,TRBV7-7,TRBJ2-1,CASSLTLGNEQFF,TGTGCCAGCAGCTTAACACTAGGAAATGAGCAGTTCTTC
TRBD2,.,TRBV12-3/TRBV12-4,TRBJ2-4,CASSLGLEGIQYF,TGTGCCAGCAGTTTGGGACTAGAAGGCATTCAGTACTTC
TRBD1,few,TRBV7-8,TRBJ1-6,CASSQQGSSPLHF,TGTGCCAGCAGTCAACAGGGGAGTTCACCCCTCCACTTT
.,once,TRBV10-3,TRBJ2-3,CAISEGRDTQYF,TGTGCCATCAGTGAAGGTCGGGATACGCAGTATTTT
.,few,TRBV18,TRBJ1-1,CASSPEGISGTEAFF,TGTGCCAGCTCACCAGAGGGGATTAGTGGCACTGAAGCTTTCTTT
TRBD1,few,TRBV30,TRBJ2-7,CAWSVRGQIYEQYF,TGTGCCTGGAGTGTACGGGGACAGATTTACGAGCAGTACTTC
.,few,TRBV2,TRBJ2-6,CASSEEGAGANVLTF,TGTGCCAGCAGTGAGGAAGGAGCTGGGGCCAACGTCCTGACTTTC
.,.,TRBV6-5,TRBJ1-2,CASSYPGDYGYTF,TGTGCCAGCAGTTACCCAGGGGACTATGGCTACACCTTC
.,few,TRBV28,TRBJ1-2,CASSSQGFGYTF,TGTGCCAGCAGTTCCCAGGGATTTGGCTACACCTTC
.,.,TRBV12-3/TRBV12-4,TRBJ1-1,CASCRQNTEAFF,TGTGCCAGCTGTCGACAGAACACTGAAGCTTTCTTT
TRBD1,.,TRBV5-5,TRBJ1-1,CASSLGQGRGLGAFF,TGTGCCAGCAGCTTAGGACAGGGTAGGGGCCTTGGGGCTTTCTTT
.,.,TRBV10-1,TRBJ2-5,CATRISQETQYF,TGCGCCACGAGAATATCCCAAGAGACCCAGTACTTC
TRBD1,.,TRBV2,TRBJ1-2,CASSGWDRGRGYTF,TGTGCCAGCAGTGGGTGGGACAGGGGTCGGGGCTACACCTTC
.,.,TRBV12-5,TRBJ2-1,CASGLGASSYNEQFF,TGTGCTAGTGGTTTGGGGGCAAGCTCCTACAATGAGCAGTTCTTC
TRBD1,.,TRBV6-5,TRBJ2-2,CASSWTGNTGELFF,TGTGCCAGCAGTTGGACAGGCAACACCGGGGAGCTGTTTTTT
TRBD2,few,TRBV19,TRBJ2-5,CASSTSGSETQYF,TGTGCCAGTAGCACTAGCGGGAGTGAGACCCAGTACTTC
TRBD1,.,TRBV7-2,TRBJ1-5,CASSLEAGGGQPQHF,TGTGCCAGCAGCTTAGAAGCAGGGGGCGGTCAGCCCCAGCATTTT
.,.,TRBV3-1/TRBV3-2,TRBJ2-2,CASSQDSTATGELFF,TGTGCCAGCAGCCAAGATTCGACAGCTACCGGGGAGCTGTTTTTT
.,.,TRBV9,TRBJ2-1,CASSEGEVNNEQFF,TGTGCCAGCAGCGAGGGCGAGGTGAACAATGAGCAGTTCTTC
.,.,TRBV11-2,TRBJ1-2,CASSSGLDYGYTF,TGTGCCAGCAGCTCTGGGCTGGACTATGGCTACACCTTC
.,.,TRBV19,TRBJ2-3,CASSNPHGGTDTQYF,TGTGCCAGTAGTAACCCCCATGGTGGGACAGATACGCAGTATTTT
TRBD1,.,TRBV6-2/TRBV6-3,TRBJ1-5,CASSYLGQGYQPQHF,TGTGCCAGCAGTTACTTGGGACAGGGATATCAGCCCCAGCATTTT
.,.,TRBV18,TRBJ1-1,CASSFSPANTEAFF,TGTGCCAGCTCATTCTCCCCAGCGAACACTGAAGCTTTCTTT
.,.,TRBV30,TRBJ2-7,CAWKDKGVHEQYF,TGTGCCTGGAAAGACAAAGGGGTACACGAGCAGTACTTC
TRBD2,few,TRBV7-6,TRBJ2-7,CASSFGTSGSGYEQYF,TGTGCCAGCAGCTTCGGGACTAGCGGGAGTGGGTACGAGCAGTACTTC
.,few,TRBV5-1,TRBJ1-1,CASSLNGESSSEAFF,TGCGCCAGCAGCTTGAACGGGGAGAGTTCCTCTGAAGCTTTCTTT
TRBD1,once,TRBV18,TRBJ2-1,CASSPPYLTGGNEQFF,TGTGCCAGCTCACCCCCTTATTTGACAGGGGGCAATGAGCAGTTCTTC
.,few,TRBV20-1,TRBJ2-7,CSASTEGRSGGEQYF,TGCAGTGCTAGTACGGAGGGGAGGTCAGGCGGCGAGCAGTACTTC
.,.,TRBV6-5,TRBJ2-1,CASSPTRYLEQFF,TGTGCCAGCAGTCCCACTAGGTATCTTGAGCAGTTCTTC
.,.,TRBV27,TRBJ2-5,CASSLTGTGIQETQYF,TGTGCCAGCAGTTTAACGGGGACGGGGATCCAAGAGACCCAGTACTTC
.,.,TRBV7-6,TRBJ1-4,CASSLKGGEKLFF,TGTGCCAGCAGCTTAAAAGGGGGTGAAAAACTGTTTTTT